These 26 T cell receptor beta chains came from one sample sequenced in a study of shared clonotypes between healthy human individuals. Method: immunoSEQ multiplex PCR; TCRdb's copy keeps in-frame clones and lacks some. The table shows 950,000 to 1,100,000 clones, with under 80% occurring only once. The sequencing sample was made of memory CD4+ T cells sorted from blood. This sample's subset: CD45RA-negative fraction. Receptor source: a man younger than 35 in good health.

The chain recombines TRBV7-9 with TRBJ1-1; TRBD1 agrees at 7 bases. The germline V gene encodes CDR1 SEHNR and CDR2 FQNEAQ (reference sequence). V gave up 4 bases and J gave up 0 bases; unmatched junction bases: 8. CDR3 length: 16 amino acids. CDR3 region: CASSWTGKRLNTEAFF. DNA of the CDR3: TGTGCCAGCAGCTGGACAGGTAAAAGACTGAACACTGAAGCTTTCTTT.

The chain combines TRBV10-3 with TRBJ2-2; a possible D gene is TRBD2 (5 bases). The CDR3 is 14 amino acids. Germline CDR1 reads ENHRY; CDR2 reads SYGVKD. V lost 6 bases and J lost 8, with 16 bases in between. CDR3 DNA sequence: TGTGCCATCAGAAGCGGATTTGAGGGAGGGGAGCTGTTTTTT. Its protein product is CAIRSGFEGGELFF.

This chain uses TRBV2 with TRBJ1-4; 10 positions agree with TRBD1. The CDR3 runs 14 residues. Germline CDR1 and CDR2: SNHLY and FYNNEI. The V and J ends lost 8 bases and 8 bases, in that order; junction bases with no gene match: 8. CDR3 nucleotide sequence: TGTGCCAGCGGACAGGGGGGGTTTTACGAAAAACTGTTTTTT. Translating it yields CASGQGGFYEKLFF.

This clone was counted at least ten times. The chain employs TRBV6-5 and TRBJ2-5, with 7 bases lining up with TRBD1. Germline values: CDR1 MNHEY, CDR2 SVGAGI. Trimming removed 4 bases from V and 5 bases from J; junction bases left unmatched: 7. The CDR3 covers 14 residues. The chain's CDR3 is CASSSAGGIETQYF. In DNA form, the CDR3 reads TGTGCCAGCAGTTCGGCAGGGGGTATCGAGACCCAGTACTTC.

A few counts support this clone. This specimen includes other DNA sequences encoding the same CDR3. The J gene is TRBJ1-2, the V gene TRBV19; D gene uncertain. This CDR3 is built from 12 residues. Germline V gene sequence: CDR1 LNHDA, CDR2 SQIVND (reference sequence). V lost 5 bases and J lost 3, with 7 bases in between. The CDR3 DNA follows: TGTGCCAGTAGTCCGAGGGACTATGGCTACACCTTC. Translation: CASSPRDYGYTF.

The chain has TRBV19 and TRBJ1-2; 10 bases are shared with TRBD1. The trim removed 5 bases at V and 3 bases at J, leaving 6 bases unmatched. CDR1 and CDR2 from the germline V gene are LNHDA and SQIVND (reference sequence). The CDR3 has 15 residues. Written as DNA, the CDR3 is TGTGCCAGTAGTCCCGACAGGGGGCGCGACTATGGCTACACCTTC. Translating gives CASSPDRGRDYGYTF. Supplemented by reference TRBV19 and TRBJ1-2, the full variable domain reads DGGITQSPKYLFRKEGQNVTLSCEQNLNHDAMYWYRQDPGQGLRLIYYSQIVNDFQKGDIAEGYSVSREKKESFPLTVTSAQKNPTAFYLCASSPDRGRDYGYTFGSGTRLTVV.

This clone has just one count. This chain connects TRBV7-2 to TRBJ2-7; D possibly corresponds to TRBD1 (6 bases). Trimming pared 0 bases from V and 2 bases from J, leaving 14 bases between. Germline assignment: CDR1 SGHTA and CDR2 FQGNSA. This CDR3 is built from 16 residues. CDR3 in DNA: TGTGCCAGCAGCTTAGCTAGGGGACAAGCGGCCTACGAGCAGTACTTC. This translates into CASSLARGQAAYEQYF.

This clone showed up just a few times. This sequence joins TRBV27 and TRBJ1-2; TRBD1 matches at 9 bases. The CDR3 sequence is 13 residues long. The ends lost 6 bases at V and 8 bases at J; junction bases unmatched: 7. The germline V gene encodes CDR1 MNHEY and CDR2 SMNVEV (reference sequence). Here the CDR3 DNA reads TGTGCCAGCAGCTTCTGGACAGGGGAAGGCTACACCTTC. It codes for CASSFWTGEGYTF.

The rearrangement joins TRBV2 to TRBJ2-1; no clear D. V lost 6 bases and J lost 12, with 12 bases in between. This CDR3 is built from 11 residues. Germline-derived CDR1 and CDR2 are SNHLY and FYNNEI. The CDR3 spells CASRLEGVQFF. CDR3 nucleotide sequence: TGTGCCAGCAGGCTGGAAGGCGTGCAGTTCTTC. Using reference TRBV2 and TRBJ2-1 for the parts outside the CDR3, the full variable domain is EPEVTQTPSHQVTQMGQEVILRCVPISNHLYFYWYRQILGQKVEFLVSFYNNEISEKSEIFDDQFSVERPDGSNFTLKIRSTKLEDSAMYFCASRLEGVQFFGPGTRLTVL.

CDR3 sequence: CAKRAGELFF. CDR3 in DNA: TGTGCTAAAAGGGCCGGGGAGCTGTTTTTT. The chain combines TRBV7-8 with TRBJ2-2; D not certain. The germline gives CDR1 SGHVS, CDR2 FQNEAQ. The CDR3 is 10 amino acids.

This chain uses TRBV25-1 with TRBJ1-1; the D gene is possibly TRBD1 (5 bases). Germline lookup yields CDR1 MGHDK and CDR2 SYGVNS. V lost 2 bases, J lost 3 bases, and 10 bases lay in between. The CDR3 length is 14 residues. The DNA of the CDR3 is TGTGCCAGCAGTGAACAGGGTAGGGACACTGAAGCTTTCTTT. It encodes CASSEQGRDTEAFF.

The chain joins TRBV6-6 to TRBJ2-5, with 8 bases lining up with TRBD1. Trimming took 2 bases from V and 3 from J; bases not matched to a gene: 2. The CDR3 runs 14 residues. Per the germline V gene, CDR1 is MNHNY and CDR2 is SVGAGI (reference sequence). CDR3 nucleotides: TGTGCCAGCAGTTACCTGGGACAGGAAGAGACCCAGTACTTC. It specifies CASSYLGQEETQYF.

This chain uses TRBV6-1 with TRBJ2-1; TRBD1 matches at 10 bases. With V trimmed by 10 bases and J by 3 bases, 9 bases remained unmatched. Germline assignment: CDR1 MNHNS and CDR2 SASEGT. CDR3 length: 15 amino acids. In DNA form, the CDR3 reads TGTGCCACCAGAAACCGGGACAGGGGCTACAATGAGCAGTTCTTC. It specifies CATRNRDRGYNEQFF.

J is TRBJ1-3 and V is TRBV6-1; D ambiguous. Germline CDR1 is MNHNS and CDR2 is SASEGT. Trimming left V 8 bases short and J 4 bases short, with 12 bases between. The CDR3 covers 13 residues. CDR3 DNA: TGTGCCAGCGCCGGTTCAATCGGAAACACCATATATTTT. Amino acids: CASAGSIGNTIYF.

The chain uses TRBV7-9 and TRBJ1-1; D uncertain. Germline V gene sequence: CDR1 SEHNR, CDR2 FQNEAQ (reference sequence). The CDR3 sequence is 12 residues long. Trimming took 8 bases from V and 4 from J, leaving 11 bases between them. The CDR3 is CASSREGTEAFF. DNA for the CDR3: TGTGCCAGCTCAAGGGAGGGCACTGAAGCTTTCTTT.

This clone was detected only once. The chain is built from TRBV5-1 and TRBJ2-5; 9 bases line up with TRBD2. This CDR3 comprises 16 residues. The germline CDR1 and CDR2 sequences are SGHRS and YFSETQ. Trimming cost V 4 bases and J 3 bases; bases outside gene matches: 10. The DNA for the CDR3 is TGCGCCAGCAGCCCCTTAGGAGCGGGAGGTGAAGAGACCCAGTACTTC. This translates into CASSPLGAGGEETQYF.

The rearrangement uses TRBV5-6 and TRBJ2-3, with no clear D. Germline CDR1 is SGHDT and CDR2 is YYEEEE. The CDR3 loop spans 11 amino acids. The V and J ends lost 4 bases and 3 bases respectively, with 3 bases between them. CDR3 DNA: TGTGCCAGCAGCCGTACAGATACGCAGTATTTT. This encodes CASSRTDTQYF.

Remarks on this clone: The same CDR3 is also encoded by other DNA sequences in this sample. This rearrangement joins TRBV30 to TRBJ1-5; D gene ambiguous. The CDR3 spans 13 residues. Trimming took 4 bases from V and 2 from J, leaving 9 bases between them. CDR1 GTSNPN and CDR2 SVGIG come from the germline V gene (reference sequence). DNA for the CDR3: TGTGCCTGGACCCCTGGGGGCAATCAGCCCCAGCATTTT. Its translation: CAWTPGGNQPQHF.

The chain uses TRBV5-6 and TRBJ2-2; D tentatively reads TRBD1 or TRBD2 (5 bases each). The ends were cut back, 3 bases at V and 1 base at J, with 10 bases in the middle. Germline CDR1 is SGHDT and CDR2 is YYEEEE. There are 15 residues in the CDR3. CDR3 loop: CASSWGPVNTGELFF. Written as DNA, the CDR3 is TGTGCCAGCAGCTGGGGACCCGTGAACACCGGGGAGCTGTTTTTT.

The rearrangement uses TRBV9 and TRBJ2-7; 11 positions agree with TRBD2. Germline trimming cut 0 bases from V and 6 bases from J; bases unmatched to any gene: 2. Germline-derived CDR1 and CDR2 are SGDLS and YYNGEE. The CDR3 is 14 amino acids. The CDR3 DNA sequence: TGTGCCAGCAGCGTAGCTCTAGCGGGAGGCGAGCAGTACTTC. The encoded protein is CASSVALAGGEQYF.

Only a few counts were recorded for this clone. The chain links TRBV9 to TRBJ2-3, with D perhaps matching TRBD2 (5 bases). Germline CDR1 reads SGDLS; CDR2 reads YYNGEE. CDR3 length equals 16 residues. Trimming took off 0 bases at V and 1 base at J, with 12 bases between the two ends. The CDR3 here is CASSVGASPGTDTQYF. The CDR3 nucleotides are TGTGCCAGCAGCGTAGGGGCTAGCCCTGGCACAGATACGCAGTATTTT.

In DNA form, the CDR3 reads TGTGCCAGCAGCTTGGAGGGACGCTCGAACTATGGCTACACCTTC. Amino acid sequence: CASSLEGRSNYGYTF. The gene calls are TRBV5-4 and TRBJ1-2, with D possibly matching TRBD1 (5 bases). The germline CDR1 and CDR2 sequences are SGHNT and YYREEE (reference sequence). Trimming took 0 bases from V and 2 from J, leaving 11 bases between them. The CDR3 is 15 residues long.

This clone showed up just once. This chain connects TRBV7-8 to TRBJ2-3, with TRBD2 matching over 8 bases. The CDR3 spans 16 residues. Trimming removed 5 bases from V and 4 bases from J; junction bases left unmatched: 11. CDR1 is SGHVS, CDR2 FQNEAQ, per germline. The CDR3 DNA is TGTGCCAGCAGCCCAGCCTACGGGGGGGCCCCAGATACGCAGTATTTT. Translated: CASSPAYGGAPDTQYF.

The CDR3 sequence is CASSATGELLFGNQPQHF. CDR3 nucleotides: TGTGCCAGTAGTGCGACAGGGGAGCTCCTATTTGGCAATCAGCCCCAGCATTTT. V usage is TRBV19 and J usage is TRBJ1-5, with TRBD1 matching 8 bases. Germline V gene lookup returns CDR1 LNHDA and CDR2 SQIVND (reference sequence). The CDR3 is made up of 18 amino acids. Trimming cost V 5 bases and J 2 bases; bases outside gene matches: 14.

In its sample, this clone was seen a few times. V gene TRBV7-9 combines with J gene TRBJ2-6; perhaps TRBD1 as D (6 bases). The V end lost 5 bases, the J end lost 4 bases, and 18 bases lay between the germline ends. This CDR3 region has 17 residues. Germline V gene data show CDR1 as SEHNR and CDR2 as FQNEAQ (reference sequence). CDR3 loop: CASSRQGPKTGANVLTF. CDR3 nucleotide sequence: TGTGCCAGCAGCCGCCAGGGGCCCAAGACAGGGGCCAACGTCCTGACTTTC. Looking up the rest from reference TRBV7-9 and TRBJ2-6 gives the full variable domain: DTGVSQNPRHKITKRGQNVTFRCDPISEHNRLYWYRQTLGQGPEFLTYFQNEAQLEKSRLLSDRFSAERPKGSFSTLEIQRTEQGDSAMYLCASSRQGPKTGANVLTFGAGSRLTVL.

As for this clone: The sample contains more than one DNA sequence encoding this CDR3. The gene calls are TRBV19 and TRBJ2-5; D is unclear. CDR3 length equals 11 residues. Germline V gene lookup returns CDR1 LNHDA and CDR2 SQIVND (reference sequence). V was trimmed by 3 bases and J by 3 bases, leaving 2 bases between them. Here the CDR3 reads CASSIEETQYF. CDR3 DNA sequence: TGTGCCAGTAGTATTGAAGAGACCCAGTACTTC.